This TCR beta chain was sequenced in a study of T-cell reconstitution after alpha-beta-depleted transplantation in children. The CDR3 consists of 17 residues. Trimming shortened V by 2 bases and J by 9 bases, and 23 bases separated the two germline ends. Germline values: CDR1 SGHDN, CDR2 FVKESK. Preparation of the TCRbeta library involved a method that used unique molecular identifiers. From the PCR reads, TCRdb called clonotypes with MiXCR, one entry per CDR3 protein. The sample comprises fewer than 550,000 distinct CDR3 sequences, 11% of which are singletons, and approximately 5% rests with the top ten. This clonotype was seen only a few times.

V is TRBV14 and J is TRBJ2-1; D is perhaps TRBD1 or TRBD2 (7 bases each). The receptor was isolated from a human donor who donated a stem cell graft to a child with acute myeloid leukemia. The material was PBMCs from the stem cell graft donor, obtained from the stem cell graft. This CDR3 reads CASSQFRLAGGLTEQFF. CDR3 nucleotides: TGTGCCAGCAGCCAATTTAGACTAGCAGGGGGGCTCACTGAGCAGTTCTTC.